The clone carrying this T cell receptor (beta chain) was counted once. No antigen is known for it. A multiplex PCR was run with 60 Vbeta primers and 13 Jbeta primers. Libraries were prepared by immunoSEQ multiplex PCR; TCRdb keeps only in-frame clonotypes and omits some of them. The data hold over 110,000 clones, with around 78% observed a single time. The record originates from a study of cytomegalovirus exposure and HLA in healthy donors. Overall study results and limits: Trimming of TCR beta V- and J-genes showed a link, identified in a later analysis, to a missense DCLRE1C variant.

Sample: PBMCs. The sequence was collected from a woman under 30 in good health and CMV-seropositive.

The CDR3 loop is CASSSGLAGEIYEQYF. CDR3 bases: TGTGCCAGCAGTTCGGGGCTAGCGGGGGAGATCTACGAGCAGTACTTC. The genes are TRBV6-5 and TRBJ2-7; TRBD2 matches at 10 bases. Trimming took 4 bases from V and 3 from J; bases not matched to a gene: 9. Per the germline V gene, CDR1 is MNHEY and CDR2 is SVGAGI. The CDR3 is made up of 16 amino acids.